What follows describes a single TCR beta chain. Germline CDR1 is LNHDA and CDR2 is SQIVND (reference sequence). This CDR3 region has 16 residues. V dropped 3 bases and J dropped 6 bases, with 19 bases sitting between them. Profiling relied on immunoSEQ multiplex PCR, and the TCRdb table lists in-frame clones only, not all of them. The sample lists tens of thousands of clones; about nine tenths were seen once. This specimen comes from a study of T cells after somatic rescue of genetic block. J is TRBJ2-3 and V is TRBV19; D might be TRBD2 (6 bases). The sequenced sample consisted of peripheral blood mononuclear cells (PBMCs). The receptor comes from a woman aged 18-29 years. Here the CDR3 reads CASSIAMGGRYDTQYF. For the CDR3, the DNA is TGTGCCAGTAGTATTGCGATGGGAGGTCGGTATGATACGCAGTATTTT. Combining the CDR3 with reference TRBV19 and TRBJ2-3 gives the whole variable domain DGGITQSPKYLFRKEGQNVTLSCEQNLNHDAMYWYRQDPGQGLRLIYYSQIVNDFQKGDIAEGYSVSREKKESFPLTVTSAQKNPTAFYLCASSIAMGGRYDTQYFGPGTRLTVL.